This paragraph reports one T cell receptor (beta chain). Its antigen is still unknown. Germline V gives CDR1 SGHRS, CDR2 YFSETQ. The CDR3 spans 16 residues. Trimming removed 2 bases from V and 3 bases from J; junction bases left unmatched: 8. These data belong to a study of blood T cells in healthy people across ages. Notes on the study in general: CMV status of donors was not determined, possibly confounding expanded clonotype changes. A roughly linear fall in TCR beta diversity per million T cells was seen with increasing age.

With a J-beta primer mix and a sample-barcoded 5' primer, a second PCR ran 7 to 11 cycles. One entry per CDR3 protein results from TCRdb running MiXCR on the 5' RACE reads. This sample has 700,000 to 850,000 distinct CDR3 sequences; roughly 35% occur once, and the top ten carry over 10%. The authors isolated at least 6 million PBMCs per sample. Specimen: blood. This chain uses TRBV5-1 with TRBJ2-1; 7 nucleotides align to TRBD2. This receptor was identified in a man in his late teens or twenties in good health. In nucleotides, the CDR3 is TGCGCCAGCAGCTTACAAGCAGGCGGGGGCTACAATGAGCAGTTCTTC. Amino acid sequence: CASSLQAGGGYNEQFF.